The 18 T cell receptor beta chains below come from one sample, sequenced in a study of long-term antiretroviral therapy in people with HIV. With survey level as its setting, the immunoSEQ assay was v3.0. Sequencing used immunoSEQ multiplex PCR; TCRdb keeps in-frame clones, though not all of them. The table records 11,000 to 15,000 clones, approximately 88% of them present only once. Sequencing was performed on unsorted PBMCs, taken 6.2 years after starting antiretroviral therapy. These receptor sequences come from a man in his forties with HIV.

This chain connects TRBV28 to TRBJ1-5; possible D gene TRBD1, 6 bases. Germline V gene lookup returns CDR1 MDHEN and CDR2 SYDVKM. The CDR3 is made up of 13 amino acids. V gave up 6 bases and J gave up 10 bases, with 16 bases separating them. The CDR3 is CASRPGTNSPQHF. Here the CDR3 DNA reads TGTGCCAGCAGACCCGGGACAAACAGCCCCCAGCATTTT.

The J gene is TRBJ1-5, the V gene TRBV9; D is possibly TRBD1 (5 bases). The V gene's germline CDR1 is SGDLS and CDR2 YYNGEE. Trimming shortened V by 3 bases and J by 0 bases, and 7 bases separated the two germline ends. The CDR3 totals 14 residues. The CDR3 sequence: CASSGDGSNQPQHF. CDR3 DNA: TGTGCCAGCAGCGGGGACGGTAGCAATCAGCCCCAGCATTTT.

The gene calls are TRBV7-3 and TRBJ2-7, with 10 bases fitting TRBD2. J gave up 0 bases and V 2 bases, and 4 bases lay outside the gene matches. CDR1 is SGHTA, CDR2 FQGTGA, per germline. The CDR3 runs 16 residues. DNA for the CDR3: TGTGCCAGCAGCTTAGTCGGGACTAGCGTCTCCTACGAGCAGTACTTC. Amino acid sequence: CASSLVGTSVSYEQYF.

This chain joins TRBV6-1 and TRBJ2-7; possible D gene TRBD1, 5 bases. This CDR3 spans 12 amino acids. V lost 1 base to trimming and J lost 4 bases, with 5 bases between them. Germline V CDR1 and CDR2: MNHNS, SASEGT. Here the CDR3 reads CASSEDRYEQYF. The CDR3 coding sequence is TGTGCCAGCAGTGAAGACAGGTACGAGCAGTACTTC.

This chain uses TRBV25-1 with TRBJ2-2; D remains ambiguous. The germline V and J ends were trimmed by 1 base and 4 bases, with 10 bases remaining between them. Germline loops: CDR1 MGHDK, CDR2 SYGVNS. This CDR3 is built from 15 residues. The CDR3 sequence: CASSELGSGTGELFF. The CDR3 DNA reads TGTGCCAGCAGTGAATTAGGTTCGGGCACCGGGGAGCTGTTTTTT.

This chain connects TRBV27 to TRBJ1-1; tentative D call: TRBD1 (5 bases). The CDR3 is made up of 14 amino acids. CDR1 is MNHEY, CDR2 SMNVEV, per germline (reference sequence). Between the trimmed V and J ends, which lost 6 bases and 5 bases, there was a span of 16 bases. CDR3 in DNA: TGTGCCAGCAGAAGAGCAGGGTCCGAGACTGAAGCTTTCTTT. Its translation is CASRRAGSETEAFF.

This chain links TRBV27 with TRBJ2-2, with D possibly matching TRBD1 (6 bases). Germline-derived CDR1 and CDR2 are MNHEY and SMNVEV (reference sequence). Trimming stripped 3 bases from V and 8 bases from J, with 10 bases between. The CDR3 length is 13 residues. The CDR3: CASSFMGAGELFF. The CDR3 region has the DNA TGTGCCAGCAGTTTCATGGGGGCGGGGGAGCTGTTTTTT.

V is TRBV28 and J is TRBJ2-7, with unresolved D. The germline gives CDR1 MDHEN, CDR2 SYDVKM. Trimming cost V 2 bases and J 0 bases, with 14 bases left between them. The CDR3 runs 16 residues. The CDR3 sequence: CASSLLGRHVSYEQYF. CDR3 DNA sequence: TGTGCCAGCAGTTTACTAGGCCGCCACGTCTCCTACGAGCAGTACTTC.

The rearrangement uses TRBV19 and TRBJ2-1, with 10 bases lining up with TRBD2. V lost 3 bases to trimming and J lost 6 bases; unmatched junction nucleotides: 8. This CDR3 is 16 amino acids long. The germline gives CDR1 LNHDA, CDR2 SQIVND (reference sequence). The CDR3: CASSIQASGSSNEQFF. Here the CDR3 DNA reads TGTGCCAGTAGTATCCAGGCTAGCGGGAGCAGCAATGAGCAGTTCTTC.

The rearrangement joins TRBV19 to TRBJ2-2; 9 positions match TRBD2. V trimming: 3 bases; J trimming: 4 bases; junction bases outside the gene matches: 9. Per the germline V gene, CDR1 is LNHDA and CDR2 is SQIVND (reference sequence). The CDR3 totals 17 residues. Written as DNA, the CDR3 is TGTGCCAGTAGTATCGACCAAGCGGGAGGTGGCACCGGGGAGCTGTTTTTT. It is translated as CASSIDQAGGGTGELFF.

The V and J genes are TRBV29-1 and TRBJ2-7; TRBD1 aligns across 9 bases. CDR1 and CDR2 from the germline V gene are SQVTM and ANQGSEA. The CDR3 consists of 15 residues. Trimming cost V 5 bases and J 2 bases; bases outside gene matches: 10. As DNA, the CDR3 is TGCAGCGTTCACGGGACAGGGAAGGGAACCTACGAGCAGTACTTC. This translates into CSVHGTGKGTYEQYF.

J is TRBJ1-2 and V is TRBV4-3; 11 nucleotides agree with TRBD1. CDR3 size: 16 residues. J was trimmed by 5 bases and V by 0 bases; bases with no gene match: 5. Germline V CDR1 and CDR2: LGHNA, YSLEER. The CDR3 DNA reads as TGCGCCAGCAGCCAAGAAAGGACAGGGGGCTTGTATGGCTACACCTTC. Its protein product is CASSQERTGGLYGYTF.

J is TRBJ2-7 and V is TRBV11-2, with D perhaps TRBD2 (6 bases). The CDR3 totals 16 residues. V was cut by 2 bases and J by 6 bases, with 20 bases left in between. Germline CDR1 SGHAT, CDR2 FQNNGV. CDR3 DNA sequence: TGTGCCAGCAGCTTAAGTGGCCAGGGAGGAAGATTCGAGCAGTACTTC. Its translation: CASSLSGQGGRFEQYF. Full variable domain (rest looked up from reference TRBV11-2 and TRBJ2-7): EAGVAQSPRYKIIEKRQSVAFWCNPISGHATLYWYQQILGQGPKLLIQFQNNGVVDDSQLPKDRFSAERLKGVDSTLKIQPAKLEDSAVYLCASSLSGQGGRFEQYFGPGTRLTVT.

V and J are TRBV2 and TRBJ1-2; TRBD1 aligns across 10 bases. The CDR3 is 15 residues long. In germline, CDR1 is SNHLY, CDR2 FYNNEI. V trimming: 4 bases; J trimming: 2 bases; junction bases outside the gene matches: 4. The CDR3 DNA is TGTGCCAGCAGTGGAGGACAGGGGGAAAACTATGGCTACACCTTC. It encodes CASSGGQGENYGYTF.

This clone was seen just once. The chain employs TRBV7-6 and TRBJ1-1, with a tentative D call TRBD1 (6 bases). Germline V gives CDR1 SGHVS, CDR2 FNYEAQ. The CDR3 totals 14 residues. Trimming removed 3 bases from V and 4 bases from J, with 12 bases in between. The CDR3 sequence: CASSLGGQSTEAFF. CDR3 in DNA: TGTGCCAGCAGCTTGGGGGGGCAGAGCACTGAAGCTTTCTTT.

V and J are TRBV29-1 and TRBJ1-2, with 10 bases aligning to TRBD1. The V gene's germline CDR1 is SQVTM and CDR2 ANQGSEA. V shed 3 bases, J shed 6 bases, and the junction held 4 bases outside the gene matches. The length of the CDR3 is 13 residues. The CDR3 nucleotides are TGCAGCGTTGAGGGGGACAGGGGTAATGGCTACACCTTC. The encoded protein is CSVEGDRGNGYTF.

This sequence joins TRBV27 and TRBJ2-3; D gene uncertain. The CDR3 consists of 12 residues. Germline values: CDR1 MNHEY, CDR2 SMNVEV (reference sequence). Trimming cost V 4 bases and J 2 bases, with 4 bases left between them. CDR3: CASSSPTDTQYF. CDR3 coding DNA: TGTGCCAGCAGTTCGCCCACAGATACGCAGTATTTT.

This sequence joins TRBV4-2 and TRBJ2-5, with D possibly being TRBD1 or TRBD2 (5 bases each). The CDR3 contains 11 residues. Germline values: CDR1 LGHNA, CDR2 YNFKEQ. V lost 5 bases, J lost 13 bases, and 14 bases lay in between. CDR3 coding DNA: TGTGCCAGCAGCAGATGGGACGGCGGGTACTTC. Its protein is CASSRWDGGYF.